The rows below give T cell receptor beta chains drawn from one sample of a study of Graves' ophthalmopathy and Graves' hyperthyroidism. TCRdb processed the multiplex PCR reads anew with MiXCR; each CDR3 protein has one entry. The sample shows hundreds of thousands of distinct CDR3 sequences, about 20% of them seen only once. Sequenced sample: peripheral blood. The source of these receptors is a woman in her late teens or twenties with stable Graves' hyperthyroidism. Some clones in this sample may be carry-over from other donors' samples. Both conserved end residues are part of each CDR3. A D gene is named only where the DNA matches it firmly. Clone size is given for some rows only: seen once, a few or many times, or a class if the clone is expanded.

d_call,clone_size,j_call,v_call,cdr3_nt,cdr3_aa
TRBD1,NA,TRBJ2-7,TRBV20-1,TGCAGTGCTAGAGTGGGTCGCAGGGGGCCCTACGAGCAGTACTTC,CSARVGRRGPYEQYF
NA,many,TRBJ2-5,TRBV27,TGTGCCAGCAGGAAACTCACAGGACAGTACCAAGAGACCCAGTACTTC,CASRKLTGQYQETQYF
TRBD1,NA,TRBJ1-1,TRBV7-9,TGTGCCAGCAACTTGACAGGGCCCACTGAAGCTTTCTTT,CASNLTGPTEAFF
NA,many,TRBJ2-7,TRBV11-1,TGTGCCAGCAGCTTAGGGACAGCAGAGCAGTACTTC,CASSLGTAEQYF
NA,NA,TRBJ1-1,TRBV27,TGTGCCAGCAGGGCACAGGCTCTCTACACTGAAGCTTTCTTT,CASRAQALYTEAFF
TRBD2,many,TRBJ2-5,TRBV11-2,TGTGCCAGCAGCTTAGATGGACTAGCGCTCCAAGAGACCCAGTACTTC,CASSLDGLALQETQYF
NA,NA,TRBJ1-5,TRBV19,TGTGCCAGTAGTGGGACTTCTAGGAGCAATCAGCCCCAGCATTTT,CASSGTSRSNQPQHF
TRBD1,many,TRBJ1-2,TRBV6-5,TGTGCCTGCCGCAGACAGGGTGGTTATGGCTACACCTTC,CACRRQGGYGYTF
TRBD1,NA,TRBJ2-7,TRBV15,TGTGCCACCAGCAGAGAAACAGGGGGTTCCTACGAGCAGTACTTC,CATSRETGGSYEQYF
TRBD1,NA,TRBJ2-7,TRBV5-1,TGCGCCAGCAGCTTTTCCGGGACAGGAGTCGAGCAGTACTTC,CASSFSGTGVEQYF
NA,many,TRBJ2-7,TRBV10-3,TGTGCCATCAAGGTAGTGGGAGGTTACGAGCAGTACTTC,CAIKVVGGYEQYF
NA,few,TRBJ1-6,TRBV6-5,TGTGCCAGCAGTTACTCCGGGGGGTTCTCATCACCCCTCCACTTT,CASSYSGGFSSPLHF
NA,many,TRBJ1-2,TRBV15,TGTGCCACCAGCAAGGAACAGGCGGTTATCTATGGCTACACCTTC,CATSKEQAVIYGYTF
TRBD1,many,TRBJ2-7,TRBV3-1,TGTGCCAGCAGCCTAACGGACAGGGGCGAGCAGTACTTC,CASSLTDRGEQYF
NA,many,TRBJ2-5,TRBV2,TGTGCCAGCAGTGAGACCCAGGTGGGGACCCAGTACTTC,CASSETQVGTQYF
NA,NA,TRBJ1-3,TRBV11-2,TGTGCCAGCACCCCCTTCGTAGGGGTTACTGGAAACACCATATATTTT,CASTPFVGVTGNTIYF
NA,many,TRBJ2-5,TRBV6-5,TGTGCCAGCAGCTATACCGGGGTCCAGTACTTC,CASSYTGVQYF
NA,many,TRBJ1-6,TRBV6-5,TGTGCCAGCAGTTACGTAAGGGCGAATTCACCCCTCCACTTT,CASSYVRANSPLHF
NA,few,TRBJ2-3,TRBV12-3/TRBV12-4,TGTGCCAGCAGTTTTCGGACAGATACGCAGTATTTT,CASSFRTDTQYF
NA,NA,TRBJ2-7,TRBV13,TGTGCCAGCAGTAAAGGACGGACCTACGAGCAGTACTTC,CASSKGRTYEQYF
NA,few,TRBJ1-5,TRBV19,TGTGCCAGTAGTATAGTCGGTTTCCGAGAACATCAGCCCCAGCATTTT,CASSIVGFREHQPQHF
TRBD1,many,TRBJ1-1,TRBV11-1,TGTGCCAGCAGCACTGGACAGGGGGCGGCGAACACTGAAGCTTTCTTT,CASSTGQGAANTEAFF
TRBD1,NA,TRBJ1-2,TRBV30,TGTGTCTGGAGTGGGGACAACATGCGGGACAGTGATGGCTACACCTTC,CVWSGDNMRDSDGYTF
NA,NA,TRBJ1-2,TRBV13,TGTGCCAGCAGCCACCCCCCGTATGGCTACACCTTC,CASSHPPYGYTF